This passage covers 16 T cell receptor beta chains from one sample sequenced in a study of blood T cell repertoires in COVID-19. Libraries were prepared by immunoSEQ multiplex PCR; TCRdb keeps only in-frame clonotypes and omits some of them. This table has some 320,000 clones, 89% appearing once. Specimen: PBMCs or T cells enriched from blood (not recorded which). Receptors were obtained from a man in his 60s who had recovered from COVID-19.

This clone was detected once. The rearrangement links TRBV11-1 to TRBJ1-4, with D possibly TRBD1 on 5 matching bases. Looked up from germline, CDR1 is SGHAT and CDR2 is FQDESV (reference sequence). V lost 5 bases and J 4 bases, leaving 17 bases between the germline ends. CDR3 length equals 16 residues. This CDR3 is CASSPRRGRNNEKLFF. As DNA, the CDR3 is TGTGCCAGCAGCCCGAGGAGGGGTCGGAATAATGAAAAACTGTTTTTT.

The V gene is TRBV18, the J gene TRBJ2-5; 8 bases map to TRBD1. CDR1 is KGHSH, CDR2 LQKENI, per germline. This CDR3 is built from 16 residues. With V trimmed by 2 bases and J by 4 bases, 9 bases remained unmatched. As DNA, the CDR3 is TGTGCCAGCTCACCAAACAGGGGGAGAAACAGAGAGACCCAGTACTTC. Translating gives CASSPNRGRNRETQYF.

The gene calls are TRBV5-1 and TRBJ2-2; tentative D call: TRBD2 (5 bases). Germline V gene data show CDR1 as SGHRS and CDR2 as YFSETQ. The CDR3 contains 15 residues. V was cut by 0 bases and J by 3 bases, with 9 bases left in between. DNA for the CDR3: TGCGCCAGCAGCTTGGTAGCGAGCCACACCGGGGAGCTGTTTTTT. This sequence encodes CASSLVASHTGELFF.

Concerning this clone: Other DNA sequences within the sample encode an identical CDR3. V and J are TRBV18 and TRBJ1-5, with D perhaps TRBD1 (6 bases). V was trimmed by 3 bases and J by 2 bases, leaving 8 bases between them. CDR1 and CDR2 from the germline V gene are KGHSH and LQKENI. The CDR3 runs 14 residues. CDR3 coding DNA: TGTGCCAGCTCACCGAGACAGGGCAATCAGCCCCAGCATTTT. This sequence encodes CASSPRQGNQPQHF. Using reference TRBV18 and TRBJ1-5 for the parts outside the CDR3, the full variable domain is NAGVMQNPRHLVRRRGQEARLRCSPMKGHSHVYWYRQLPEEGLKFMVYLQKENIIDESGMPKERFSAEFPKEGPSILRIQQVVRGDSAAYFCASSPRQGNQPQHFGDGTRLSIL.

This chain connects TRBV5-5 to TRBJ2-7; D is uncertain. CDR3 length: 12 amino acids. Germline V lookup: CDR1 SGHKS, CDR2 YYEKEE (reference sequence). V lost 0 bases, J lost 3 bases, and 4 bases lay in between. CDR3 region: CASSLGVYEQYF. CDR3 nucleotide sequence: TGTGCCAGCAGCTTGGGAGTCTACGAGCAGTACTTC.

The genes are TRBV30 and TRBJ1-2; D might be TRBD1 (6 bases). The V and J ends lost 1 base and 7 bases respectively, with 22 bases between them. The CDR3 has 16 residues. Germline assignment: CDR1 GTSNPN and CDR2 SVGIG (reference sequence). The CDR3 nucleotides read TGTGCCTGGAGTGGGGGTGGGGGCGCTGGCTCTTTTGGCTACACCTTC. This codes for CAWSGGGGAGSFGYTF.

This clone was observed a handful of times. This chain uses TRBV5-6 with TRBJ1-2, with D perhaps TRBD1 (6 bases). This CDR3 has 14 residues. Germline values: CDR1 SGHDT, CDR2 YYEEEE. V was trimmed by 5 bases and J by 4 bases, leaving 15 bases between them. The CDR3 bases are TGTGCCAGCAGACAAACAGGGTTCCCCTATGGCTACACCTTC. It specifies CASRQTGFPYGYTF.

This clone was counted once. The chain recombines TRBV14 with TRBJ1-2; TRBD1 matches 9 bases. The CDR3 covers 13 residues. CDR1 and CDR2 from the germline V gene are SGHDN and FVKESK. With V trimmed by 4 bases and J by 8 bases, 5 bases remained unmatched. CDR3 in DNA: TGTGCCAGCAGCCCCGGGACAGGGTGGGGCTACACCTTC. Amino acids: CASSPGTGWGYTF.

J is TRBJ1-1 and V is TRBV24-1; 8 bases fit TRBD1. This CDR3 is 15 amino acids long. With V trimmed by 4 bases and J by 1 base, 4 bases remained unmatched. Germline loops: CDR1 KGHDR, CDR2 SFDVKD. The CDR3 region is CATSDPRGPNTEAFF. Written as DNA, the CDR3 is TGTGCCACCAGTGACCCCAGGGGGCCGAACACTGAAGCTTTCTTT.

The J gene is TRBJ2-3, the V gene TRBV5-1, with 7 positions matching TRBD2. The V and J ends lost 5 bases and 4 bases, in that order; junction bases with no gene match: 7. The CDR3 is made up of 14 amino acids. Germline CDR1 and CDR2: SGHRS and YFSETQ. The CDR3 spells CASSQPSGPDTQYF. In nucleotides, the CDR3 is TGCGCCAGCAGTCAGCCTAGCGGTCCAGATACGCAGTATTTT. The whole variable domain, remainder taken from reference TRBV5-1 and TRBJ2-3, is KAGVTQTPRYLIKTRGQQVTLSCSPISGHRSVSWYQQTPGQGLQFLFEYFSETQRNKGNFPGRFSGRQFSNSRSEMNVSTLELGDSALYLCASSQPSGPDTQYFGPGTRLTVL.

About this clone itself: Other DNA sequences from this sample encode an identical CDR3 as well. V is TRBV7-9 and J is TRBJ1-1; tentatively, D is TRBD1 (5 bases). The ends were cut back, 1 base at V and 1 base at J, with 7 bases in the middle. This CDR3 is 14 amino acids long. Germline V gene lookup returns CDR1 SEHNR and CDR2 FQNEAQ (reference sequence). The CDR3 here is CASSLVTGNTEAFF. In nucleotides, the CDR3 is TGTGCCAGCAGCTTAGTTACAGGGAACACTGAAGCTTTCTTT.

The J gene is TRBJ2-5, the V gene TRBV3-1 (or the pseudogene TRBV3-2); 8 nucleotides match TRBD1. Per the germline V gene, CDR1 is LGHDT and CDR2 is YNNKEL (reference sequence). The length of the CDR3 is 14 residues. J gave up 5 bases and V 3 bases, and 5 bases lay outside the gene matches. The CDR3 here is CASSHVQGVETQYF. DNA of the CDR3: TGTGCCAGCAGCCATGTACAGGGGGTCGAGACCCAGTACTTC.

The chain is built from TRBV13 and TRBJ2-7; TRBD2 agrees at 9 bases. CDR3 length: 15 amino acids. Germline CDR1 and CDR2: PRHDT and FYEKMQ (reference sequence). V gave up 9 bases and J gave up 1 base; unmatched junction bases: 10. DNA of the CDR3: TGTGCCAGTAGAGTTGGACTAGCGACATCCTACGAGCAGTACTTC. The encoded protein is CASRVGLATSYEQYF.

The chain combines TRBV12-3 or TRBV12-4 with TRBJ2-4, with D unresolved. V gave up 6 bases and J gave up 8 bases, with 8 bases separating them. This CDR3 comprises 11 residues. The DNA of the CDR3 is TGTGCCAGCAGCCTAGGATACATTCAGTACTTC. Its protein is CASSLGYIQYF.

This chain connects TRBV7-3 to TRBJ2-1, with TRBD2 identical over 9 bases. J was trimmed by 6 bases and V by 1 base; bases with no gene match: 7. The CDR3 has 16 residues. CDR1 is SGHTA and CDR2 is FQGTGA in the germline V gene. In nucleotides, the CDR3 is TGTGCCAGCAGCTTAATCCCTAGCGGGGAAACCAATGAGCAGTTCTTC. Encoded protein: CASSLIPSGETNEQFF.

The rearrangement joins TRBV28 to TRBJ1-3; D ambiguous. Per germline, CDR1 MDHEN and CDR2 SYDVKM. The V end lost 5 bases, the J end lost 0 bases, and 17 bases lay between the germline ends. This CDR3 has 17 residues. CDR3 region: CASSPGSRRDSGNTIYF. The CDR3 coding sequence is TGTGCCAGCAGTCCGGGCTCCCGGAGGGACTCTGGAAACACCATATATTTT. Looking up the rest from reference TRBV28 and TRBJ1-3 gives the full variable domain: DVKVTQSSRYLVKRTGEKVFLECVQDMDHENMFWYRQDPGLGLRLIYFSYDVKMKEKGDIPEGYSVSREKKERFSLILESASTNQTSMYLCASSPGSRRDSGNTIYFGEGSWLTVV.